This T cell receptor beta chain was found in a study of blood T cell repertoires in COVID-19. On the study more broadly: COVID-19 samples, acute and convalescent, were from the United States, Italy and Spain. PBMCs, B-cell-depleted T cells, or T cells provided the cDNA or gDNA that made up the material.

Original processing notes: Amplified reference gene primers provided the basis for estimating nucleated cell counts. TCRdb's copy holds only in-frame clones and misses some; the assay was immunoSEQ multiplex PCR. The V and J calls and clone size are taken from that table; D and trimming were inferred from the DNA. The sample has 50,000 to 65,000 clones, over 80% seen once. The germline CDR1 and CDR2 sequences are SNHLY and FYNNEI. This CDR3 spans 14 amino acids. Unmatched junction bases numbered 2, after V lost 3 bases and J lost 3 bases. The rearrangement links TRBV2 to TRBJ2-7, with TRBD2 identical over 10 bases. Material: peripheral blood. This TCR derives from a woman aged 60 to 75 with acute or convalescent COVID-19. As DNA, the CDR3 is TGTGCCAGCAGTGACAGCGGGGGGGACTACGAGCAGTACTTC. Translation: CASSDSGGDYEQYF.